This section outlines one TCR beta chain sequence together with its context. Its antigen remains unidentified. The treatment was: about 20 received Ad26.COV2.S at low or high dose, single or two shots; roughly five received placebo; per-sample allocation not given. Sampling was done on day 63 after the first vaccine or placebo injection. It was an adult aged 18-55 years in Boston who was the donor. This entry belongs to a study of Ad26.COV2.S vaccination and SARS-CoV-2 variants. Study summary: Ad26.COV2.S given intramuscularly, once or twice 56 days apart. Findings of the study overall: Substantial breadth was reported for post-vaccination spike-specific CD8+ and CD4+ T cells. Among vaccine recipients, spike-specific TCR breadth exceeded that of placebo recipients.

Only in-frame clones appear in the TCRdb table, and some are missing; sequencing was by immunoSEQ multiplex PCR. The sample consists of about 420,000 clones, around nine tenths of them appearing once. Trimming cost V 6 bases and J 10 bases, with 12 bases left between them. CDR3 length equals 12 residues. The sequencing used peripheral blood, collected in a trial of Ad26.COV2.S vaccine versus placebo. This sequence joins TRBV12-3 or TRBV12-4 and TRBJ1-4; D is undetermined. The TCR originated in a person between 18 and 65 years old who received the Ad26.COV2.S COVID-19 vaccine or a placebo. As DNA, the CDR3 is TGTGCCAGCAGCCGGCTCGTAGGAAAACTGTTTTTT. Its protein is CASSRLVGKLFF.